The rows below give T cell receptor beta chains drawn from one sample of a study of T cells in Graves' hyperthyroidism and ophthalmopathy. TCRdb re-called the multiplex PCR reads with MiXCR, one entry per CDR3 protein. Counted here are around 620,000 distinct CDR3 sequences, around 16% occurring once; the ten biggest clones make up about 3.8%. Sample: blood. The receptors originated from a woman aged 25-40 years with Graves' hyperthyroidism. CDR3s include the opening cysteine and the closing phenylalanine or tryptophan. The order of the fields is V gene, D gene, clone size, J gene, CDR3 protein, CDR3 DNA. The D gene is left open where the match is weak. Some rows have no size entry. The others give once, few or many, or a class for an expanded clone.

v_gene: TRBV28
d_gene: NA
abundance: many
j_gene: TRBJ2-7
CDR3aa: CASSLSRLRDFYYEQYF
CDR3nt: TGTGCCAGCAGTTTAAGTAGACTCCGGGACTTCTACTACGAGCAGTACTTC

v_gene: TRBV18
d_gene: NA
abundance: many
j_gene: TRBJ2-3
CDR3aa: CASSLRQKLSTDTQYF
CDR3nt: TGTGCCAGCTCACTCAGACAGAAACTCAGCACAGATACGCAGTATTTT

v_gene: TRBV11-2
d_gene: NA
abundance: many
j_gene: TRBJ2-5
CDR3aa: CASRLPTTPGEEYF
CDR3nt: TGTGCCAGCAGGTTACCCACGACACCGGGAGAAGAGTACTTC

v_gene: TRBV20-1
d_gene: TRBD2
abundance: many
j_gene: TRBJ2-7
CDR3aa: CSARDGPSGTSSYEQYF
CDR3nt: TGCAGTGCTAGAGATGGTCCTAGCGGTACCTCCTCCTACGAGCAGTACTTC

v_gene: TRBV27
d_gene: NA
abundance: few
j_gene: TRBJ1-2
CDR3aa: CATWGTPNYGYTF
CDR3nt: TGTGCCACCTGGGGTACCCCTAACTATGGCTACACCTTC

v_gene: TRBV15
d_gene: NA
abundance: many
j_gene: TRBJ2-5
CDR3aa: CATSRSPRGETQYF
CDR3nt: TGTGCCACCAGCAGATCCCCTCGGGGGGAGACCCAGTACTTC

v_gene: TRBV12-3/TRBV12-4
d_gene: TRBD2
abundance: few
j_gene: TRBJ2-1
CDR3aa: CASSSGTTPPHEQFF
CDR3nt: TGTGCCAGCAGTTCCGGGACTACCCCTCCCCATGAGCAGTTCTTC

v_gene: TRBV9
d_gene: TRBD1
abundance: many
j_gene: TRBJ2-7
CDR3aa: CASSVGTGTYEQYF
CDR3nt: TGTGCCAGCAGCGTAGGGACAGGTACCTACGAGCAGTACTTC

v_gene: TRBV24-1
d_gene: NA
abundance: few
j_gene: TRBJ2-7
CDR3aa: CATSDTYEQYF
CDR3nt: TGTGCCACCAGTGACACCTACGAGCAGTACTTC

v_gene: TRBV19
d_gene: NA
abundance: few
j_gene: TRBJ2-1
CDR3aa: CATTYHREQFF
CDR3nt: TGTGCCACTACGTACCACAGGGAGCAGTTCTTC

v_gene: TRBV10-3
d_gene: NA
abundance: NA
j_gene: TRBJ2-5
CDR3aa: CAISEPERGINGAETQYF
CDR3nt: TGTGCCATCAGTGAGCCCGAGAGGGGTATCAATGGCGCGGAGACCCAGTACTTC

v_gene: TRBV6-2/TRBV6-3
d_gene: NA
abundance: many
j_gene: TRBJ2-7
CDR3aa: CASSFIRGNPSYEQYF
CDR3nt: TGTGCCAGCAGTTTCATCAGGGGTAACCCCTCCTACGAGCAGTACTTC

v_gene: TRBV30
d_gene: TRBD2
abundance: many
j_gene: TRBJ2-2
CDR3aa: CAWTSGLGYTGELFF
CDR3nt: TGTGCCTGGACTAGCGGACTAGGATACACCGGGGAGCTGTTTTTT

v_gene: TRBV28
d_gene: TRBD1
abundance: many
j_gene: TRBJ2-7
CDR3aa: CASSDRGPSQRQYF
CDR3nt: TGTGCCAGCAGTGACAGGGGGCCAAGTCAGCGGCAGTACTTC

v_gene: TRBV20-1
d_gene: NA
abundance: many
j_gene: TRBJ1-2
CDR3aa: CSAPMAPYGYTF
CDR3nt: TGCAGTGCTCCGATGGCCCCCTATGGCTACACCTTC

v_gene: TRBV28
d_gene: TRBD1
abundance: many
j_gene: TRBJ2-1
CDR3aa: CAGSTGGDYNEQFF
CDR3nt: TGTGCCGGCTCGACAGGGGGCGACTACAATGAGCAGTTCTTC

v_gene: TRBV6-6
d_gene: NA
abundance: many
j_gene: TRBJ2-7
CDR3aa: CASSYAATYEQYF
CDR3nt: TGTGCCAGCAGTTACGCGGCTACCTACGAGCAGTACTTC

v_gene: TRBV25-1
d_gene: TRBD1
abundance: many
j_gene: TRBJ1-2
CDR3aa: CASSVPGTGTNYGYTF
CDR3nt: TGTGCCAGCAGTGTCCCGGGGACAGGGACTAACTATGGCTACACCTTC

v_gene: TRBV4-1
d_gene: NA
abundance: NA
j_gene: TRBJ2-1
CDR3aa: CASSQEFFNEQFF
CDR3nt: TGCGCCAGCAGCCAAGAGTTTTTCAATGAGCAGTTCTTC

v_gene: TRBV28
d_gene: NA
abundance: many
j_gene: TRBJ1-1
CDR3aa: CASSLSGGWYTEAFF
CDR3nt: TGTGCCAGCAGTTTATCGGGGGGTTGGTACACTGAAGCTTTCTTT

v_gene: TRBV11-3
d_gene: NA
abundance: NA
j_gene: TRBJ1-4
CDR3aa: CASSLGVGFLDEKLFF
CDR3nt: TGTGCCAGCAGCTTAGGTGTCGGGTTCTTGGATGAAAAACTGTTTTTT

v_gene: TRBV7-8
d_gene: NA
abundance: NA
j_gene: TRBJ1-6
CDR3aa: CASSQDPRGHNSPLHF
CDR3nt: TGTGCCAGCAGCCAGGACCCCCGCGGCCATAATTCACCCCTCCACTTT

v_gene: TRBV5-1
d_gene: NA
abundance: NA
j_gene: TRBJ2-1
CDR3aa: CASSLEGWGPYNEQFF
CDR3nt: TGCGCCAGCAGCTTGGAGGGGTGGGGGCCCTACAATGAGCAGTTCTTC

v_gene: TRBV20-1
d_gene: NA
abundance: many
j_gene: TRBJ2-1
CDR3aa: CSALSGTSSEQFF
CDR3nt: TGCAGTGCTTTGTCAGGGACCTCCTCCGAGCAGTTCTTC

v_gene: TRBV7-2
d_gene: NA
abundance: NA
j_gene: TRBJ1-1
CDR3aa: CASSPGAGGEAFF
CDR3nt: TGTGCCAGCAGCCCGGGGGCGGGGGGGGAAGCTTTCTTT

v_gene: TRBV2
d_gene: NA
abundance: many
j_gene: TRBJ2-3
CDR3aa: CASRAGPSTDTQYF
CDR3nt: TGTGCCAGCAGGGCCGGACCTAGCACAGATACGCAGTATTTT

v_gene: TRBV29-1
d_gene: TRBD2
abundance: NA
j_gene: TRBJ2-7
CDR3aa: CSVVERELSYEQYF
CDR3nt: TGCAGCGTTGTGGAGCGGGAGCTGTCCTACGAGCAGTACTTC

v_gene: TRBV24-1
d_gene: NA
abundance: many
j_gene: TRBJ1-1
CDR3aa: CATSDGGGVVSEAFF
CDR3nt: TGTGCCACCAGTGACGGCGGAGGGGTCGTTTCTGAAGCTTTCTTT

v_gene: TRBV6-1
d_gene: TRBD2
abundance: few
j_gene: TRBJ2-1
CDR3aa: CASSPGTSGRKGNEQFF
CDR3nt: TGTGCCAGCAGCCCCGGGACTAGCGGGAGGAAAGGAAATGAGCAGTTCTTC

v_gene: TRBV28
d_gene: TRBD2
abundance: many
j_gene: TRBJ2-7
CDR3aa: CASNGLARTYEQYF
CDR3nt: TGTGCCAGCAATGGACTAGCGCGAACTTACGAGCAGTACTTC

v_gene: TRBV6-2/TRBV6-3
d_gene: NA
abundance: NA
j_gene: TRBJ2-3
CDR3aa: CASSYGPFRTDTQYF
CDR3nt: TGTGCCAGCAGTTACGGGCCCTTTCGCACAGATACGCAGTATTTT

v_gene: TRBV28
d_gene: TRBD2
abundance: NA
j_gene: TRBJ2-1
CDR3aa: CASSLLAGDGHEQFF
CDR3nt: TGTGCCAGCAGTTTACTAGCGGGAGATGGCCATGAGCAGTTCTTC

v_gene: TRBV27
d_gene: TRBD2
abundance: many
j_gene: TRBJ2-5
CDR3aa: CASSGLAGATRETQYF
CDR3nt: TGTGCCAGCAGTGGACTAGCGGGAGCGACCCGGGAGACCCAGTACTTC

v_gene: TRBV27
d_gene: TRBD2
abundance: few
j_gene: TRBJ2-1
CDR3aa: CASSQTSVVNEQFF
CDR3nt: TGTGCCAGCAGTCAGACTAGCGTGGTCAATGAGCAGTTCTTC

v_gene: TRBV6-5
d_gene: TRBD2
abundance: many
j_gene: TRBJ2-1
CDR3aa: CASSYSPSGYYNEQFF
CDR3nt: TGTGCCAGCAGTTACTCGCCTAGCGGCTACTACAATGAGCAGTTCTTC

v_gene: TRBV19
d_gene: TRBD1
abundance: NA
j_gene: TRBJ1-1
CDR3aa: CASSIDPGGGEAFF
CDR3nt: TGTGCCAGTAGTATAGATCCAGGGGGCGGTGAAGCTTTCTTT

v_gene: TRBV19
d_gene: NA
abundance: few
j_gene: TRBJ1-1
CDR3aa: CASIPSYGDAFF
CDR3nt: TGTGCCAGTATTCCCTCCTACGGGGACGCTTTCTTT

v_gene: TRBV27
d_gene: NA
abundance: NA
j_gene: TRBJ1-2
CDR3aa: CASTHRIYGYTF
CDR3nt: TGTGCCAGCACCCACAGGATCTATGGCTACACCTTC

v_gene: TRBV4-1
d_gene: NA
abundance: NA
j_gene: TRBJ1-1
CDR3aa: CASSLVELGTEAFF
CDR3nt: TGCGCCAGCAGCCTCGTCGAACTAGGCACTGAAGCTTTCTTT

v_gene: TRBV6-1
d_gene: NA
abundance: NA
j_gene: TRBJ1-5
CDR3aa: CASRGGGAQPQHF
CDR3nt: TGTGCCAGCAGGGGGGGGGGTGCTCAGCCCCAGCATTTT

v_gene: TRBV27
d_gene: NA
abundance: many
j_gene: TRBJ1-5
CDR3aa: CASSSDRAPGEPQHF
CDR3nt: TGTGCCAGCAGTTCTGATCGGGCGCCCGGGGAGCCCCAGCATTTT

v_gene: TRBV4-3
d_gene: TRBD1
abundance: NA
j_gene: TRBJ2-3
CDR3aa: CASSRRTGPTDTQYF
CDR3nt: TGCGCCAGCAGCCGCCGGACAGGGCCCACAGATACGCAGTATTTT